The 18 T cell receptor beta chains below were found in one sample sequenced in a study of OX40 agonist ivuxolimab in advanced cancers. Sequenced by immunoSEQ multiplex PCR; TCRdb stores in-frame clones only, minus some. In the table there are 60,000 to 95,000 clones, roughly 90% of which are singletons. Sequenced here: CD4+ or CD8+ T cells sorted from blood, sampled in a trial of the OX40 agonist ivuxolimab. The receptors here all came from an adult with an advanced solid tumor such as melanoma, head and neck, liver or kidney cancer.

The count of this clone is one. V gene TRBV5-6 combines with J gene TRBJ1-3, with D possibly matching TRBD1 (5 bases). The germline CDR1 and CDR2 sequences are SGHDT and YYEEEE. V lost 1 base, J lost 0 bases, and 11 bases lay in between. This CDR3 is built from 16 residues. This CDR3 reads CASSLRGRVSGNTIYF. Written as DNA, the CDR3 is TGTGCCAGCAGCTTGAGGGGTAGAGTCTCTGGAAACACCATATATTTT.

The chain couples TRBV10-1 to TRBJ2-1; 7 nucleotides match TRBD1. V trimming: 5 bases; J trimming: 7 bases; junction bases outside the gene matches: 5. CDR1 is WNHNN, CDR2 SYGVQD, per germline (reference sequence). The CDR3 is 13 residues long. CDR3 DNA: TGCGCCAGCAGTCGACAGGGAGTGAATGAGCAGTTCTTC. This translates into CASSRQGVNEQFF.

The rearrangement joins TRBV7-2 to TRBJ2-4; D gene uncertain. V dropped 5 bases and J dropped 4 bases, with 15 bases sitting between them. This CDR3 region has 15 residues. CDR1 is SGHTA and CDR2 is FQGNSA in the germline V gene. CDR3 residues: CASSPTQQTKNIQYF. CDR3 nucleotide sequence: TGTGCCAGCAGCCCCACCCAGCAGACTAAAAACATTCAGTACTTC.

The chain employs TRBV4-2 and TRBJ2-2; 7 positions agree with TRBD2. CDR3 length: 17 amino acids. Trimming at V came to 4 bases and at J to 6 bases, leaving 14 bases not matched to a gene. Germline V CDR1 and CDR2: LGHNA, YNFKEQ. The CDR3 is CASSPKEESSGAGELFF. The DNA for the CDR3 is TGTGCCAGCAGCCCGAAGGAGGAGAGCAGCGGGGCCGGGGAGCTGTTTTTT.

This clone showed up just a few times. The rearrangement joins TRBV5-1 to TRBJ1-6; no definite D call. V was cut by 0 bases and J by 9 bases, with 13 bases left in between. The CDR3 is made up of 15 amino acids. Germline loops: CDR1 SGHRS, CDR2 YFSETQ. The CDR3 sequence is CASSLDVQAGSPLHF. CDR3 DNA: TGCGCCAGCAGCTTGGATGTGCAGGCGGGTTCACCCCTCCACTTT.

The CDR3 DNA sequence: TGTGCCAGTAGTACGCTAGCGGGAGGGTTCGGGGAGCTGTTTTTT. It yields the protein CASSTLAGGFGELFF. This chain uses TRBV19 with TRBJ2-2; 12 positions match TRBD2. CDR1 LNHDA and CDR2 SQIVND come from the germline V gene (reference sequence). V lost 4 bases to trimming and J lost 7 bases; unmatched junction nucleotides: 4. The CDR3 length is 15 residues.

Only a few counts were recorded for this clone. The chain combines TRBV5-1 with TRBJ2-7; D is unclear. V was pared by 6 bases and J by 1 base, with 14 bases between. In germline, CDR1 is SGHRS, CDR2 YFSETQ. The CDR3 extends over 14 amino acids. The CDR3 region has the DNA TGCGCCAGCACCCCGGGTTCGGAGTCCTACGAGCAGTACTTC. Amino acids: CASTPGSESYEQYF.

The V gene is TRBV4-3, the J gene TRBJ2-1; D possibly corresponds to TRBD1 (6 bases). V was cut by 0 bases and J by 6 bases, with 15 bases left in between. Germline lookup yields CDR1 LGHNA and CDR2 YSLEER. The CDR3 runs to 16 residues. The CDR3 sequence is CASSQDGSTGGNEQFF. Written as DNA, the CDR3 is TGCGCCAGCAGCCAAGATGGCTCGACAGGTGGCAATGAGCAGTTCTTC.

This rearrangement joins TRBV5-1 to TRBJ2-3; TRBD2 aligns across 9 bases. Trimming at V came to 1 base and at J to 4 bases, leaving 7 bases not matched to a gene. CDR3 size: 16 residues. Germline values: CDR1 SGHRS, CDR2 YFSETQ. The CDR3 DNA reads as TGCGCCAGCAGCTTGTCGCTAGCGGGAAGCGCAGATACGCAGTATTTT. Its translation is CASSLSLAGSADTQYF.

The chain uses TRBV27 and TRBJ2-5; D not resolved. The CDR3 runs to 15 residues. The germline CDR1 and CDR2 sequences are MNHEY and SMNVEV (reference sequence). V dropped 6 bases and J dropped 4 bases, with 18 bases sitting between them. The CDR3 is CASSNWTALGETQYF. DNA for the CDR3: TGTGCCAGCAGCAATTGGACCGCCCTCGGAGAGACCCAGTACTTC.

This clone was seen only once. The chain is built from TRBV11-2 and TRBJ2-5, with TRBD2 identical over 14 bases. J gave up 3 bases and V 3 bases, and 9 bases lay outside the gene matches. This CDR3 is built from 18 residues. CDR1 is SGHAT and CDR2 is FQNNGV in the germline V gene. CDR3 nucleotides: TGTGCCAGCAGCTTGAACAATCTGGGACTAGCGGGGGAAGAGACCCAGTACTTC. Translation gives CASSLNNLGLAGEETQYF.

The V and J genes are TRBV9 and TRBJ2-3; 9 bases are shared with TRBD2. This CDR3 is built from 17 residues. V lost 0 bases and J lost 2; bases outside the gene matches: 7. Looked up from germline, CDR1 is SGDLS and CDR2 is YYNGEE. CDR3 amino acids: CASSVDRLAGFTDTQYF. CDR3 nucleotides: TGTGCCAGCAGCGTAGATCGGCTAGCGGGATTCACAGATACGCAGTATTTT.

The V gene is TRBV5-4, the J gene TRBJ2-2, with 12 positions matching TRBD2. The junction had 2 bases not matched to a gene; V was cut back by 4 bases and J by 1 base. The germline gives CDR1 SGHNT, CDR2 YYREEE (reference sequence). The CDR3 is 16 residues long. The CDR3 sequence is CASSPGLAGNTGELFF. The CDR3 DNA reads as TGTGCCAGCAGCCCGGGACTAGCGGGGAACACCGGGGAGCTGTTTTTT.

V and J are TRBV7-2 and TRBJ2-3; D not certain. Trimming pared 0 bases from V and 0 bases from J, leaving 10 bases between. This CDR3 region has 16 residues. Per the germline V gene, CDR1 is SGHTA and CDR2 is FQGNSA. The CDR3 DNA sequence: TGTGCCAGCAGCTTAGCGGCAGACACTAGCACAGATACGCAGTATTTT. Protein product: CASSLAADTSTDTQYF.

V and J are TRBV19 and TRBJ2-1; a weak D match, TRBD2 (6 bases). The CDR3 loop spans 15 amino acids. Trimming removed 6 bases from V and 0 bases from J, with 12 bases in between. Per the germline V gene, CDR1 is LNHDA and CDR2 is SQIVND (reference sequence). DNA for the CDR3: TGTGCCAGTAGAGCACTTAGCGGCTCCTACAATGAGCAGTTCTTC. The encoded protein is CASRALSGSYNEQFF.

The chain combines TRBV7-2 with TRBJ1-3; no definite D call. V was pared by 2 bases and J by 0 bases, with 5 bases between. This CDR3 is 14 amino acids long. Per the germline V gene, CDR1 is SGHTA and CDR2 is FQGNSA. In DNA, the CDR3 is TGTGCCAGCAGCTTATACAGCTCTGGAAACACCATATATTTT. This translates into CASSLYSSGNTIYF.

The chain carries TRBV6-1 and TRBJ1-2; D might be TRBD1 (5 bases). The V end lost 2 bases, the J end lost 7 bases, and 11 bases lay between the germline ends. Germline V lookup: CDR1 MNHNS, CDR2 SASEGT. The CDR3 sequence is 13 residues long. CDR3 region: CASSESGTPGYTF. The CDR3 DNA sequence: TGTGCCAGCAGTGAATCAGGGACCCCTGGCTACACCTTC.

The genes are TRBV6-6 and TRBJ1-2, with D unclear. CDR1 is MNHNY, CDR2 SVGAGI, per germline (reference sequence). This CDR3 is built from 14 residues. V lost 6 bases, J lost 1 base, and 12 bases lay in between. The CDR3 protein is CASSSMQVNYGYTF. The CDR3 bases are TGTGCCAGCAGCTCGATGCAGGTTAACTATGGCTACACCTTC.